What follows are 28 T cell receptor beta chains derived from one specimen sequenced in a study of blood T cell repertoires in COVID-19. Clones were read by immunoSEQ multiplex PCR, and TCRdb kept only the in-frame ones, dropping some. The data contain fewer than 250,000 clones, 85% to 90% of them singletons. Source material: peripheral blood. These receptors originate from a man between 45 and 60 years old with acute or convalescent COVID-19.

The CDR3: CASSPHRDTEAFF. The CDR3 bases are TGTGCCAGCTCACCACATCGGGACACTGAAGCTTTCTTT. V and J are TRBV18 and TRBJ1-1; no clear D gene. The CDR3 consists of 13 residues. Between the trimmed V and J ends, which lost 1 base and 3 bases, there was a span of 6 bases. The germline V gene has CDR1 KGHSH and CDR2 LQKENI.

The chain carries TRBV30 and TRBJ1-1; maybe TRBD1 (5 bases). The CDR3 is made up of 13 amino acids. The germline V and J ends were trimmed by 2 bases and 5 bases, with 12 bases remaining between them. Germline V gene sequence: CDR1 GTSNPN, CDR2 SVGIG (reference sequence). This CDR3 reads CAWSKGIWTEAFF. Here the CDR3 DNA reads TGTGCCTGGAGTAAGGGGATATGGACTGAAGCTTTCTTT.

This clone has more than one count but fewer than ten. V gene TRBV19 combines with J gene TRBJ1-5; 9 nucleotides line up with TRBD1. Germline trimming cut 8 bases from V and 4 bases from J; bases unmatched to any gene: 6. Germline V gene data show CDR1 as LNHDA and CDR2 as SQIVND (reference sequence). CDR3 length: 14 amino acids. CDR3 bases: TGTGCCAGTCGCGGACAGGGGAGAAATCAGCCCCAGCATTTT. Its protein product is CASRGQGRNQPQHF.

The chain recombines TRBV30 with TRBJ2-3; the D gene is possibly TRBD2 (5 bases). The CDR3 covers 16 residues. Germline-derived CDR1 and CDR2 are GTSNPN and SVGIG (reference sequence). The V end was cut by 3 bases, the J end by 2 bases, with 18 bases between. The CDR3 nucleotides are TGTGCCTGGAGCCCCATGAGGACTTACTACACAGATACGCAGTATTTT. This encodes CAWSPMRTYYTDTQYF.

The chain joins TRBV6-5 to TRBJ1-2, with D maybe TRBD1 (5 bases). CDR1 MNHEY and CDR2 SVGAGI come from the germline V gene. Trimming took 6 bases from V and 5 from J, leaving 13 bases between them. This CDR3 region has 13 residues. In DNA form, the CDR3 reads TGTGCCAGCAGGATGGACATTTTTTATGGCTACACCTTC. This gives the protein CASRMDIFYGYTF.

The V call is TRBV14, the J call TRBJ2-3; 13 bases match TRBD2. V lost 2 bases, J lost 4 bases, and 6 bases stayed unmatched. The CDR3 contains 17 residues. CDR1 and CDR2 (germline): SGHDN, FVKESK. For the CDR3, the DNA is TGTGCCAGCAGCCAACGCTTAACTAGCGGGGGGGCAGATACGCAGTATTTT. This sequence encodes CASSQRLTSGGADTQYF.

The gene calls are TRBV11-2 and TRBJ2-7; 7 bases line up with TRBD1. Germline values: CDR1 SGHAT, CDR2 FQNNGV. The CDR3 spans 15 residues. After removal of 1 base from V and 3 bases from J, the junction contained 6 bases not matched to a gene. CDR3 bases: TGTGCCAGCAGCTTAGCCCGGGACAGCTTCTACGAGCAGTACTTC. Translated, it gives CASSLARDSFYEQYF. The whole variable domain, filled in from reference TRBV11-2 and TRBJ2-7, reads EAGVAQSPRYKIIEKRQSVAFWCNPISGHATLYWYQQILGQGPKLLIQFQNNGVVDDSQLPKDRFSAERLKGVDSTLKIQPAKLEDSAVYLCASSLARDSFYEQYFGPGTRLTVT.

The chain has TRBV6-6 and TRBJ1-2, with D perhaps matching TRBD1 (6 bases). CDR1 and CDR2 (germline): MNHNY, SVGAGI (reference sequence). This CDR3 region has 15 residues. V was cut by 4 bases and J by 2 bases, with 14 bases left in between. The CDR3 region is CASSFEQGPNYGYTF. As DNA, the CDR3 is TGTGCCAGCAGTTTCGAACAGGGCCCCAACTATGGCTACACCTTC.

V usage is TRBV27 and J usage is TRBJ1-6; D is perhaps TRBD1 (6 bases). The CDR3 contains 15 residues. Trimming cost V 5 bases and J 8 bases, with 16 bases left between them. Germline values: CDR1 MNHEY, CDR2 SMNVEV (reference sequence). DNA for the CDR3: TGTGCCAGCAGTCCGTTACAGGGCTTCTATTCACCCCTCCACTTT. Amino acids: CASSPLQGFYSPLHF.

The chain employs TRBV11-1 and TRBJ2-7; D not certain. Germline V gene sequence: CDR1 SGHAT, CDR2 FQDESV (reference sequence). This CDR3 region has 12 residues. Trimming pared 2 bases from V and 4 bases from J, leaving 6 bases between. The CDR3 loop reads CASSLNSYEQYF. Here the CDR3 DNA reads TGTGCCAGCAGCTTAAACTCTTACGAGCAGTACTTC. Complete variable domain (other parts from reference TRBV11-1 and TRBJ2-7): EAEVAQSPRYKITEKSQAVAFWCDPISGHATLYWYRQILGQGPELLVQFQDESVVDDSQLPKDRFSAERLKGVDSTLKIQPAELGDSAMYLCASSLNSYEQYFGPGTRLTVT.

The chain links TRBV6-5 to TRBJ1-2; D might be TRBD1 (6 bases). CDR3 length: 14 residues. Germline lookup yields CDR1 MNHEY and CDR2 SVGAGI. V shed 5 bases and J shed 7 bases, with 17 bases lying between them. CDR3 protein: CASSREQGVGGYTF. The CDR3 DNA is TGTGCCAGCAGTCGCGAACAGGGAGTGGGTGGCTACACCTTC.

This chain joins TRBV6-5 and TRBJ1-4, with 7 positions matching TRBD1. CDR3 size: 13 residues. Germline values: CDR1 MNHEY, CDR2 SVGAGI. After removal of 6 bases from V and 8 bases from J, the junction contained 6 bases not matched to a gene. The CDR3 coding sequence is TGTGCCAGCAGGTGGGACAGAACCGAAAAACTGTTTTTT. Its translation is CASRWDRTEKLFF.

The chain links TRBV27 to TRBJ2-1, with a tentative D call TRBD1 (6 bases). V was shortened by 6 bases and J by 8 bases, with 11 bases between the two germline ends. The CDR3 is made up of 12 amino acids. Germline V gene lookup returns CDR1 MNHEY and CDR2 SMNVEV (reference sequence). The CDR3 loop reads CASRTQGHEQFF. The CDR3 nucleotides are TGTGCCAGCAGGACACAGGGACATGAGCAGTTCTTC.

The chain is built from TRBV5-1 and TRBJ1-1, with 7 bases that match TRBD1. Losses at the gene ends were 4 bases for V and 0 bases for J; bases not matched to a gene: 6. The CDR3 runs 15 residues. Germline-derived CDR1 and CDR2 are SGHRS and YFSETQ. The CDR3 DNA is TGCGCCAGCAGCGGGGGGACAGTGATGAACACTGAAGCTTTCTTT. Protein product: CASSGGTVMNTEAFF.

This rearrangement joins TRBV19 to TRBJ1-1; D unresolved. V was trimmed by 7 bases and J by 1 base, leaving 13 bases between them. CDR3 length equals 14 residues. Germline V gene lookup returns CDR1 LNHDA and CDR2 SQIVND (reference sequence). The CDR3 nucleotides read TGTGCCAGTACCATGGGAACTAGGAACACTGAAGCTTTCTTT. It translates to CASTMGTRNTEAFF.

The V gene is TRBV6-5, the J gene TRBJ1-2; a possible D gene is TRBD1 (5 bases). V was cut by 7 bases and J by 4 bases, with 10 bases left in between. The CDR3 consists of 12 residues. Germline V gene sequence: CDR1 MNHEY, CDR2 SVGAGI. CDR3 nucleotide sequence: TGTGCCAGCACTCAGGGAGGCTATGGCTACACCTTC. Translating it yields CASTQGGYGYTF.

The chain joins TRBV6-5 to TRBJ1-1; TRBD1 might be the D (5 bases). Germline CDR1 reads MNHEY; CDR2 reads SVGAGI. The CDR3 extends over 16 amino acids. Trimming shortened V by 0 bases and J by 0 bases, and 11 bases separated the two germline ends. The CDR3 DNA reads TGTGCCAGCAGTTACTCAAGGGCAGGGATGAACACTGAAGCTTTCTTT. Protein sequence: CASSYSRAGMNTEAFF.

V and J are TRBV18 and TRBJ1-2; 7 bases are shared with TRBD1. This CDR3 has 15 amino acids. The germline V gene encodes CDR1 KGHSH and CDR2 LQKENI. V trimming: 2 bases; J trimming: 2 bases; junction bases outside the gene matches: 5. CDR3: CASSPENRGNYGYTF. CDR3 bases: TGTGCCAGCTCACCAGAGAACAGGGGAAACTATGGCTACACCTTC.

The CDR3, as DNA: TGTGCCAGCTCACGACAGGACAAGGGCAATGAAAAACTGTTTTTT. Protein product: CASSRQDKGNEKLFF. This chain connects TRBV18 to TRBJ1-4; D possibly corresponds to TRBD1 (6 bases). The CDR3 contains 15 residues. The germline CDR1 and CDR2 sequences are KGHSH and LQKENI. Trimming took 4 bases from V and 5 from J, leaving 14 bases between them.

This sequence joins TRBV5-4 and TRBJ2-1; the match to TRBD1 covers 9 bases. Germline loops: CDR1 SGHNT, CDR2 YYREEE (reference sequence). J lost 1 base, V lost 5 bases, and 4 bases had no gene match. This CDR3 region has 15 residues. As DNA, the CDR3 is TGTGCCAGCAGAGAGGACAGGGGTTCCTACAATGAGCAGTTCTTC. It codes for CASREDRGSYNEQFF.

The J gene is TRBJ1-2, the V gene TRBV3-1 (or the pseudogene TRBV3-2), with D possibly matching TRBD1 (6 bases). The V end was cut by 3 bases, the J end by 6 bases, with 20 bases between. This CDR3 has 16 residues. From germline, CDR1 is LGHDT and CDR2 YNNKEL (reference sequence). The CDR3 nucleotides read TGTGCCAGCAGCCAGGCCCACAGGGAACCCAACCATGGCTACACCTTC. Amino acid sequence: CASSQAHREPNHGYTF.

The V gene is TRBV12-5, the J gene TRBJ1-3; D gene ambiguous. The CDR3 is made up of 14 amino acids. The germline V and J ends were trimmed by 8 bases and 4 bases, with 15 bases remaining between them. Germline CDR1 and CDR2: LGHNT and FRNRAP. The CDR3 spells CASTFGLLGNTIYF. The CDR3 nucleotides are TGTGCTAGTACTTTCGGACTACTAGGAAACACCATATATTTT.

The V gene is TRBV7-8, the J gene TRBJ1-1, with D possibly TRBD1 on 5 matching bases. From germline, CDR1 is SGHVS and CDR2 FQNEAQ. Trimming removed 1 base at V and 3 bases at J, with 15 bases between. The CDR3 is 16 amino acids. Here the CDR3 reads CASSLEFSGLDTEAFF. CDR3 sequence (DNA): TGTGCCAGCAGCTTAGAATTCTCAGGGCTGGACACTGAAGCTTTCTTT.

This rearrangement joins TRBV5-4 to TRBJ2-3, with D possibly TRBD1 on 6 matching bases. Looked up from germline, CDR1 is SGHNT and CDR2 is YYREEE (reference sequence). The CDR3 is 17 amino acids. The V and J ends lost 3 bases and 1 base respectively, with 18 bases between them. CDR3 coding DNA: TGTGCCAGCAGCTCTCCCTTAGGGGGTTCGGGCACAGATACGCAGTATTTT. It yields the protein CASSSPLGGSGTDTQYF.

This chain joins TRBV18 and TRBJ2-3; 7 bases agree with TRBD1. The CDR3 totals 16 residues. CDR1 KGHSH and CDR2 LQKENI come from the germline V gene. J was trimmed by 1 base and V by 3 bases; bases with no gene match: 7. The CDR3 sequence: CASSPRQGLGTDTQYF. CDR3 coding DNA: TGTGCCAGCTCACCCCGACAGGGTTTGGGCACAGATACGCAGTATTTT.

This chain connects TRBV7-8 to TRBJ1-1, with D perhaps TRBD1 (5 bases). Trimming cost V 7 bases and J 1 base, with 19 bases left between them. The CDR3 totals 16 residues. CDR1 and CDR2 from the germline V gene are SGHVS and FQNEAQ. The CDR3: CASTNQGWGGNTEAFF. DNA of the CDR3: TGTGCCAGCACCAACCAGGGTTGGGGGGGGAACACTGAAGCTTTCTTT.

The rearrangement joins TRBV14 to TRBJ1-1, with 7 bases fitting TRBD1. The V gene end was trimmed by 2 bases and the J gene end by 3 bases; junction bases not matched to a gene: 9. The germline gives CDR1 SGHDN, CDR2 FVKESK. This CDR3 is built from 16 residues. Here the CDR3 DNA reads TGTGCCAGCAGCCAATTGGAGGGGGCAGGAGACACTGAAGCTTTCTTT. Protein sequence: CASSQLEGAGDTEAFF.

The rearrangement uses TRBV6-5 and TRBJ1-5; 9 bases map to TRBD1. The germline gives CDR1 MNHEY, CDR2 SVGAGI. Trimming took 4 bases from V and 3 from J; bases not matched to a gene: 4. The CDR3 has 15 residues. For the CDR3, the DNA is TGTGCCAGCAGTTTCGGACAGGGGTACAATCAGCCCCAGCATTTT. Translating gives CASSFGQGYNQPQHF.